This TCR beta chain was sequenced in a study of blood T cell repertoires in COVID-19 (dated by TCRdb to 2018 to 2020). Background for the entire study: Samples from collaborators originated in the United States, Italy and Spain and spanned both the acute and convalescent phases of COVID-19. The prospective study material was composed of cDNA or gDNA derived from T cells, B-cell-depleted T cells, or PBMCs. Subjects who had been exposed to COVID-19, were actively infected with it, or had recovered from it provided the deeply sampled blood TCRbeta repertoires that made up the dataset. The repertoires were released in a freely available public database meant as a resource for research on the immune response to SARS-CoV-2. Samples came from the ongoing ImmuneRACE study (first 160 participants) plus 1,254 subjects from 6 global collaborators. A de-identified subject ID, COVID-19 status, age in years and sex were almost always included in the sample metadata. Where available, HLA class I and class II types were taken from metadata supplied by the sample provider and were not determined by assay-based typing. Points the paper makes about the study in general: Clinical and demographic metadata were provided uncurated, with the amount varying by source and participant.

Including the terminal cysteine and phenylalanine, the CDR3 comprises 16 residues. The CDR3 DNA has 48 bases and is translated from base 1. At the junction V is shortened by 6 bases and J by 2 bases, with 16 bases in between. Sequences SEHNR (CDR1) and FQNEAQ (CDR2) are obtained from the germline V gene (reference sequence). Remarks on this clone: No antigen is known for it. No base quality information exists; no much larger clone differs at one position.

Each collaborating institution followed its own protocols to collect whole blood in K2EDTA tubes. Collaborator samples were shipped for TCRbeta analysis as frozen whole blood, isolated PBMCs, or DNA extracted from either sample type. TCRbeta CDR3 regions were amplified from genomic DNA by means of the immunoSEQ Assay, a bias-controlled multiplex PCR. From the authors' description of their analysis: The number of nucleated cells in each sample was estimated by amplification of reference gene primers within the assay. To quantify the absolute abundance of each unique TCRbeta CDR3 rearrangement, sequence reads were collapsed and filtered. For each sample, productive Simpson clonality was calculated by taking the square root of Simpson's diversity index across productive rearrangements. Imported from immuneACCESS, the table was reduced by TCRdb to in-frame sequences with V and J called. These copies leave out some clones; in studies compared against another copy, an unresolved V gene accounts for under half, and the cause of the remainder is not known. V and J calls and clone size are copied from that table; D and trimming were computed from the DNA. In this sample the table shows about 250,000 clones, 87% of which occur a single time. The top ten clonotypes cover around 3.3% of the sample.

The sample consisted of peripheral blood. The receptor comes from a man younger than 35 with active or convalescent COVID-19. The chain uses TRBV7-9 and TRBJ2-2; a tentative D match to TRBD1 spans 6 bases. The CDR3: CASSPTGTRNTGELFF. The DNA reads as follows: TGTGCCAGCAGTCCCACCGGGACAAGAAACACCGGGGAGCTGTTTTTT.